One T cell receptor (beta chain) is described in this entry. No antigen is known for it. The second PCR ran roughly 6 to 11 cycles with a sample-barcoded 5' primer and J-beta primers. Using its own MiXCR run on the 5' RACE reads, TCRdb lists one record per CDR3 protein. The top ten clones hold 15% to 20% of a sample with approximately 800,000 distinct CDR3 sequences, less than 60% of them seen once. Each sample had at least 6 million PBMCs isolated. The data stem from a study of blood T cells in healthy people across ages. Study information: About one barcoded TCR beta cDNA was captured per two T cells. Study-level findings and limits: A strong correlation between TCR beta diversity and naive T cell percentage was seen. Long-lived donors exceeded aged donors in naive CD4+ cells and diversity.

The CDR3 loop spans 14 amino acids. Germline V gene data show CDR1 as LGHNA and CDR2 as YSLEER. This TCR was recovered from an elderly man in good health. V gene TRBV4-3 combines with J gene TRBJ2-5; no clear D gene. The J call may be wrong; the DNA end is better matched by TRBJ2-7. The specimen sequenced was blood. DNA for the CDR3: TGCGCCAGCAGCCAAGATCATCTGGTGTACGAGCAGTACTTC. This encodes CASSQDHLVYEQYF.